This TCR beta chain was sequenced in a study of blood T cell repertoires in COVID-19. Germline CDR1 reads MNHEY; CDR2 reads SVGAGI. Trimming took 4 bases from V and 4 from J; bases not matched to a gene: 5. The CDR3 covers 15 residues. As processed by the authors: Nucleated cell number was recorded as an estimate derived from reference gene primer amplification. Assay used: immunoSEQ multiplex PCR; TCRdb lists only in-frame clones, some missing. That table gives V, J and clone size, and the DNA gave D and trimming. The table has a few hundred thousand clones, roughly nine tenths seen once; the top ten hold 0.9% to 1%.

The clonotype originates from a woman aged 40 to 49 who had recovered from COVID-19. The rearrangement joins TRBV6-5 to TRBJ2-1; 9 bases align to TRBD2. Source material: peripheral blood. The CDR3 DNA reads as TGTGCCAGCAGTTTTAGCGGGAGTTTGTACAATGAGCAGTTCTTC. Translation gives CASSFSGSLYNEQFF.